This TCR beta chain was retrieved from a study of human T cells and chemical hapten exposure. Whole-study findings and limits: Significantly more large CDR3 similarity clusters arose among expanded TCRs than among controls. No alteration of TCRs above 1 in 1000 frequency was seen with DPC sensitization.

The library gave individual cDNA molecules unique molecular identifiers. TCRdb reprocessed the RACE reads with MiXCR, giving one entry per CDR3 protein. The sample holds about 90,000 distinct CDR3 sequences, 8.5% to 9% seen once. This CDR3 spans 15 amino acids. With V trimmed by 4 bases and J by 4 bases, 5 bases remained unmatched. Germline CDR1 SGHRS, CDR2 YFSETQ. Remarks on this clonotype: Its antigen remains unknown.

The time point was: pre-sensitization, week 0. This sample's treatment: therapeutic diphenylcyclopropenone sensitization with weekly scalp DPC. At patch-test visits, sampling came before the patch test. The rearrangement uses TRBV5-1 and TRBJ2-7; 13 bases match TRBD2. The TCR was taken from a man in his forties with alopecia areata. Some clones in this sample may be carry-over from other donors' samples. The specimen comprised whole blood, sampled in connection with sensitization to the hapten diphenylcyclopropenone (DPC). CDR3 in DNA: TGCGCCAGCAGCCCACAACTAGCGGGAGGGTACGAGCAGTACTTC. This sequence encodes CASSPQLAGGYEQYF.